The source of this TCR beta chain is a study of post-analysis software for immune sequencing data. Overall study: Relapsing-remitting, secondary progressive and progressive-relapsing courses of multiple sclerosis were included.

Included in the TCR beta cDNA libraries were unique molecular identifiers. With about 0.95 to 11 million T cells as the source, 450,000 to 600,000 cDNA molecules resulted. Each CDR3 protein is one row after TCRdb ran MiXCR on the PCR reads. The table lists hundreds of thousands of distinct CDR3 sequences, around 40% of them singletons. After removal of 0 bases from V and 9 bases from J, the junction contained 8 bases not matched to a gene. The length of the CDR3 is 16 residues. Looked up from germline, CDR1 is MGHRA and CDR2 is YSYEKL. Broader study findings: The five TRBV segments detected at higher frequency in patients than in controls included TRBV5-6, TRBV5-1 and TRBV20-1. Comparison with controls showed significantly lower normalized Chao1 diversity in multiple sclerosis patients. Strong co-clustering by F measure linked samples that shared a preparation batch.

This clonotype came up a few times. Its antigen is still unknown. The sample taken for sequencing was blood. The chain couples TRBV4-1 to TRBJ1-4; TRBD1 matches 9 bases. The source of this sequence is a girl aged 5-17 years with multiple sclerosis. The CDR3 nucleotides are TGCGCCAGCAGCCAAGAAGCGGGACAGGGAAACCAAAAACTGTTTTTT. Translated, it gives CASSQEAGQGNQKLFF.